The table lists the clone carrying this T cell receptor (beta chain) with many counts. Its antigen is currently unknown. This CDR3 region has 13 residues. The germline CDR1 and CDR2 sequences are SEHNR and FQNEAQ (reference sequence). V lost 1 base and J lost 12, with 16 bases in between. The entry originates in a study of CD8 T cells in ankylosing spondylitis. Study conclusions and caveats: Some motif variants were previously reported in reactive arthritis synovial fluid and blood. The authors reported significant enrichment of disease-linked clones in matched ankylosing spondylitis synovial fluid. Seemingly distinctive of ankylosing spondylitis blood was a TCR beta motif formed by eight highly homologous variants.

TCR beta libraries were made by quantitative 5'-RACE with molecular barcodes. TCRdb re-derived calls from the 5' RACE reads in MiXCR, one entry per CDR3 protein. Here the sample spans 450,000 to 550,000 distinct CDR3 sequences, 5.3% being singletons. The sequence was collected from a male donor with ankylosing spondylitis. The chain recombines TRBV7-9 with TRBJ2-7; TRBD1 or TRBD2 may be the D gene (5 bases each). The specimen sequenced was blood, either unsorted or a sorted T cell fraction (not recorded which). The CDR3 DNA reads as TGTGCCAGCAGCTTAGACGGGACCCAGACGGCGTACTTC. Amino acid sequence: CASSLDGTQTAYF.